Each of the 14 T cell receptor beta chains below was sequenced from the same sample in a study of cytomegalovirus exposure and HLA in healthy donors. 60 Vbeta and 13 Jbeta primers were used in PCR. Assay: immunoSEQ multiplex PCR; the TCRdb copy retains only in-frame clones and omits some. The sample lists some 120,000 clones; roughly 78% were seen once. The material sequenced was PBMCs. Receptors originate from a man in his thirties or forties in good health and CMV-seronegative.

The chain recombines TRBV27 with TRBJ2-1, with 7 bases that match TRBD2. Germline values: CDR1 MNHEY, CDR2 SMNVEV (reference sequence). Losses at the gene ends were 6 bases for V and 7 bases for J; bases not matched to a gene: 15. This CDR3 has 16 amino acids. The CDR3 coding sequence is TGTGCCAGCAGCCGTTTTGCGGGAGTACGTAGGAATGAGCAGTTCTTC. This gives the protein CASSRFAGVRRNEQFF.

The rearrangement links TRBV7-9 to TRBJ1-4; 8 bases agree with TRBD1. Per the germline V gene, CDR1 is SEHNR and CDR2 is FQNEAQ (reference sequence). The length of the CDR3 is 14 residues. V shed 6 bases and J 4 bases; nucleotides not matched to a gene: 4. CDR3 coding DNA: TGTGCCAGCAGGAGGACAGGGAATAATGAAAAACTGTTTTTT. Its protein product is CASRRTGNNEKLFF.

The V gene is TRBV5-1, the J gene TRBJ2-2; D not certain. Looked up from germline, CDR1 is SGHRS and CDR2 is YFSETQ. The CDR3 contains 13 residues. V shed 0 bases and J shed 4 bases, with 4 bases lying between them. The CDR3 reads CASSLGSTGELFF. The CDR3 region has the DNA TGCGCCAGCAGCTTGGGCAGCACCGGGGAGCTGTTTTTT.

This clone was picked up a small number of times. The J gene is TRBJ1-4, the V gene TRBV19, with TRBD1 matching 12 bases. After removal of 6 bases from V and 8 bases from J, the junction contained 10 bases not matched to a gene. CDR3 length equals 16 residues. Germline-derived CDR1 and CDR2 are LNHDA and SQIVND (reference sequence). This chain's CDR3 is CASSTGTGGSWEKLFF. Written as DNA, the CDR3 is TGTGCCAGTAGCACCGGGACAGGGGGCTCGTGGGAAAAACTGTTTTTT.

In DNA form, the CDR3 reads TGTGCCAGCAGTTTAGGTGGGGGCGGGTACGAGCAGTACTTC. This encodes CASSLGGGGYEQYF. The chain combines TRBV28 with TRBJ2-7; D is perhaps TRBD1 (6 bases). The CDR3 sequence is 14 residues long. CDR1 is MDHEN and CDR2 is SYDVKM in the germline V gene. Trimming pared 2 bases from V and 4 bases from J, leaving 12 bases between.

Here the CDR3 DNA reads TGCGCCAGCAGCCCAGTAGCAGGGTTGGGTGGCTACACCTTC. Residues: CASSPVAGLGGYTF. The chain combines TRBV4-3 with TRBJ1-2, with a weak D call TRBD1 (5 bases). This CDR3 is 14 amino acids long. Germline V gives CDR1 LGHNA, CDR2 YSLEER. Trimming left V 4 bases short and J 7 bases short, with 16 bases between.

V and J are TRBV5-1 and TRBJ2-7; no firm D call. V was trimmed by 3 bases and J by 6 bases, leaving 10 bases between them. The germline V gene encodes CDR1 SGHRS and CDR2 YFSETQ. This CDR3 contains 12 residues. The CDR3 nucleotides read TGCGCCAGCAGCTGGGCCCCTGGCGAGCAGTACTTC. Protein: CASSWAPGEQYF. The full variable domain, its missing parts supplied by reference TRBV5-1 and TRBJ2-7, is KAGVTQTPRYLIKTRGQQVTLSCSPISGHRSVSWYQQTPGQGLQFLFEYFSETQRNKGNFPGRFSGRQFSNSRSEMNVSTLELGDSALYLCASSWAPGEQYFGPGTRLTVT.

Remarks on this clone: At one end, the junction sequence differs from germline, possibly due to a read error. The CDR3 loop is CASSPTETGSYNEQFF. The CDR3, as DNA: TGTGCTAGCAGCCCGACGGAGACGGGGTCCTACAATGAGCAGTTCTTC. The chain is built from TRBV7-7 and TRBJ2-1; tentatively, D is TRBD2 (5 bases). The CDR3 has 16 residues. Germline CDR1 and CDR2: SSHAT and FNYEAQ (reference sequence).

This chain joins TRBV7-2 and TRBJ2-5; TRBD2 matches at 16 bases. This CDR3 has 19 residues. Germline V CDR1 and CDR2: SGHTA, FQGNSA. Trimming removed 5 bases from V and 4 bases from J; junction bases left unmatched: 13. The CDR3 loop reads CASSLRRKGLAGGRETQYF. The CDR3 nucleotides read TGTGCCAGCAGCCTTAGGCGGAAGGGACTAGCGGGAGGGCGAGAGACCCAGTACTTC.

The chain employs TRBV6-5 and TRBJ1-4, with TRBD1 matching 9 bases. Germline V gene sequence: CDR1 MNHEY, CDR2 SVGAGI. The CDR3 totals 15 residues. Trimming at V came to 4 bases and at J to 7 bases, leaving 7 bases not matched to a gene. The DNA for the CDR3 is TGTGCCAGCAGTTCTACAGGGGGCTCGGGTGAAAAACTGTTTTTT. This encodes CASSSTGGSGEKLFF.

This clone has a handful of counts. The V gene is TRBV13, the J gene TRBJ1-6; no reliable D call. Germline V lookup: CDR1 PRHDT, CDR2 FYEKMQ (reference sequence). V was pared by 6 bases and J by 12 bases, with 15 bases between. There are 13 residues in the CDR3. In DNA form, the CDR3 reads TGTGCCAGCAGTTGGCAGGAGGGCGGACCCCTCCACTTT. Amino acids: CASSWQEGGPLHF.

This clone has more than one count but fewer than ten. The chain carries TRBV5-3 and TRBJ2-7; 9 bases fit TRBD1. TRBV5-3 is noted as an ORF with a role that remains uncertain. This CDR3 is built from 16 residues. Unmatched junction bases numbered 13, after V lost 3 bases and J lost 6 bases. CDR3 protein: CARSYGQGHQSVEQYF. The CDR3 DNA sequence: TGTGCCAGAAGCTACGGACAGGGGCACCAGTCGGTCGAGCAGTACTTC.

The genes are TRBV28 and TRBJ1-1; D gene ambiguous. Deletions cut 5 bases from V and 5 bases from J, with 18 bases between. The CDR3 runs 15 residues. Germline V gene sequence: CDR1 MDHEN, CDR2 SYDVKM. This CDR3 reads CASSPPTGRRTEAFF. As DNA, the CDR3 is TGTGCCAGCAGTCCTCCTACCGGGAGAAGGACTGAAGCTTTCTTT.

This clone was found many times. V usage is TRBV5-5 and J usage is TRBJ2-3, with D tentatively TRBD2 (5 bases). Germline lookup yields CDR1 SGHKS and CDR2 YYEKEE (reference sequence). V dropped 1 base and J dropped 1 base, with 7 bases sitting between them. The CDR3 runs 14 residues. The CDR3 DNA reads TGTGCCAGCAGCTTGTTGGGAGGCACAGATACGCAGTATTTT. Its protein is CASSLLGGTDTQYF.